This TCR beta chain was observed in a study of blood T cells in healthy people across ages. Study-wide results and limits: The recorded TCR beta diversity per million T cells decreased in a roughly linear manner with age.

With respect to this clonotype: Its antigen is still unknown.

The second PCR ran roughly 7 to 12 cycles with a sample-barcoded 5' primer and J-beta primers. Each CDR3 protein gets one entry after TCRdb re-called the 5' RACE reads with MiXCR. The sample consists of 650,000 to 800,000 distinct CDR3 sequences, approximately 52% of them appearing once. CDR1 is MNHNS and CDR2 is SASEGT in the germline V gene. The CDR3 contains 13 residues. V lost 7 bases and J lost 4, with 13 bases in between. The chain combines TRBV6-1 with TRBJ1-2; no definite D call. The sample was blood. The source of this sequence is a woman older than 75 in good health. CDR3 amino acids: CASIKGASYGYTF. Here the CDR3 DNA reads TGTGCCAGCATTAAGGGAGCTTCCTATGGCTACACCTTC.